This T cell receptor (beta chain) was observed in a study of T cell repertoires in cytomegalovirus infection. The wider study: Alongside well-studied HLA-B-restricted CMV epitopes, recently identified HLA-C-restricted CMV epitopes were also used. It can be stated that public TCR beta signatures indicated CMV infection as well as a matching HLA type. Study outcomes and limitations: The response measured ex vivo was dominated by TCR beta clonotypes (HLA-C-restricted and CMV-specific). Cumulated frequencies of public TCR beta families served to identify carriers of CMV plus the relevant HLA.

TCRdb ran MiXCR on the reads and lists one entry per CDR3 protein. The data contain 900,000 to 950,000 distinct CDR3 sequences, approximately 33% of them seen just once; the ten biggest clones take up 13%. V was shortened by 5 bases and J by 0 bases, with 13 bases between the two germline ends. CDR1 is LNHDA and CDR2 is SQIVND in the germline V gene (reference sequence). This CDR3 contains 16 residues. This clonotype came up a few times. Its antigen is as yet unknown. The material was cultured CD8+ T cells from PBMCs, obtained from culture after CMV antigen stimulation. The receptor comes from a human donor in good health (CMV status not recorded). Some clones in this sample may be carry-over from other donors' samples. The chain links TRBV19 to TRBJ1-4, with no clear D. The CDR3 loop reads CASSPRWSTTNEKLFF. In DNA form, the CDR3 reads TGTGCCAGTAGTCCCCGTTGGAGCACAACTAATGAAAAACTGTTTTTT.